This T cell receptor beta chain originates from a study of blood T cell repertoires in COVID-19. Study-level information: The United States, Italy and Spain supplied acute and convalescent COVID-19 samples.

Source study methods: Amplification with reference gene primers provided the estimates of nucleated cell counts. Repertoires were generated with immunoSEQ multiplex PCR, while TCRdb's copy carries only in-frame clones and drops some. For V, J and clone size, that table is used; D and trimming come from the DNA. The repertoire holds about 190,000 clones, with about 89% as singletons. The CDR3 sequence is 15 residues long. V dropped 5 bases and J dropped 5; count of bases not matched to a gene: 8. Germline V gives CDR1 SGHTA, CDR2 FQGNSA. Input material: peripheral blood. The sequence came from a man in his forties or fifties with acute or convalescent COVID-19. The rearrangement links TRBV7-2 to TRBJ2-5, with 10 positions matching TRBD2. The CDR3 is CASSRSGGAGETQYF. The CDR3 nucleotides are TGTGCCAGCAGCCGGAGCGGGGGGGCTGGGGAGACCCAGTACTTC.